The 14 T cell receptor beta chains below were found in one sample sequenced in a study of CD8 T cells in Susac syndrome. Random-hexamer reverse transcription was applied to roughly 0.45 to 1 ug RNA. Via MiXCR, TCRdb re-called the immunoSEQ multiplex PCR reads, giving one row per CDR3 protein. The table lists some 190,000 distinct CDR3 sequences, 95% of them singletons. The sample was CD4+ T cells from PBMCs. These receptors were taken from a human donor with multiple sclerosis.

This chain links TRBV7-9 with TRBJ2-1; the D gene is possibly TRBD2 (5 bases). CDR3 length: 15 residues. The V gene lost 6 bases and the J gene lost 5 bases, with 17 bases spanning the gap. CDR1 and CDR2 from the germline V gene are SEHNR and FQNEAQ (reference sequence). The CDR3 nucleotides are TGTGCCAGCAGACCCACTAGTCCCGCGGACAATGAGCAGTTCTTC. Its translation is CASRPTSPADNEQFF.

V and J are TRBV29-1 and TRBJ1-4, with D maybe TRBD1 (6 bases). The CDR3 covers 12 residues. Per the germline V gene, CDR1 is SQVTM and CDR2 is ANQGSEA. The ends were cut back, 6 bases at V and 1 base at J, with 6 bases in the middle. CDR3 region: CSVQGTNEKLFF. The CDR3 DNA sequence: TGCAGCGTACAGGGAACTAATGAAAAACTGTTTTTT.

The V call is TRBV20-1, the J call TRBJ1-5; D is unclear. This CDR3 is 15 amino acids long. Trimming pared 0 bases from V and 2 bases from J, leaving 11 bases between. Germline V gene data show CDR1 as DFQATT and CDR2 as SNEGSKA (reference sequence). The CDR3 DNA reads TGCAGTGCTAGAGAGGGAGCGGATGGCAATCAGCCCCAGCATTTT. Its translation is CSAREGADGNQPQHF.

This CDR3 reads CAWTTRGGLGAFF. In nucleotides, the CDR3 is TGTGCCTGGACTACCCGTGGGGGGCTGGGGGCTTTCTTT. The V gene is TRBV30, the J gene TRBJ1-1, with D maybe TRBD1 (6 bases). V lost 4 bases and J 11 bases, leaving 20 bases between the germline ends. This CDR3 comprises 13 residues. In germline, CDR1 is GTSNPN, CDR2 SVGIG (reference sequence). The entire variable domain, with the rest obtained from reference TRBV30 and TRBJ1-1, is as follows: SQTIHQWPATLVQPVGSPLSLECTVEGTSNPNLYWYRQAAGRGLQLLFYSVGIGQISSEVPQNLSASRPQDRQFILSSKKLLLSDSGFYLCAWTTRGGLGAFFGQGTRLTVV.

V gene TRBV19 combines with J gene TRBJ1-2, with 7 nucleotides matching TRBD1. Trimming removed 5 bases from V and 5 bases from J; junction bases left unmatched: 8. Germline CDR1 and CDR2: LNHDA and SQIVND (reference sequence). This CDR3 region has 14 residues. The CDR3 nucleotides read TGTGCCAGTAGTCTACGACAGGGTCGGTATGGCTACACCTTC. Amino acids: CASSLRQGRYGYTF.

This clonotype was observed a handful of times. V and J are TRBV19 and TRBJ2-6; no clear D. V gave up 5 bases and J gave up 4 bases, with 6 bases separating them. The CDR3 length is 13 residues. The germline V gene encodes CDR1 LNHDA and CDR2 SQIVND (reference sequence). The CDR3 region is CASSVPGANVLTF. The CDR3 DNA reads as TGTGCCAGTAGTGTTCCCGGGGCCAACGTCCTGACTTTC.

This clonotype was observed once. This rearrangement joins TRBV5-1 to TRBJ2-5; weak D call: TRBD1 (6 bases). The length of the CDR3 is 15 residues. Germline V gives CDR1 SGHRS, CDR2 YFSETQ. With 2 bases removed from V and 3 bases from J, the gap between germline ends came to 14 bases. The CDR3 region is CASSFLTRGEETQYF. In DNA, the CDR3 is TGCGCCAGCAGCTTTTTAACCAGGGGTGAAGAGACCCAGTACTTC.

A few counts support this clonotype. The chain has TRBV12-3 or TRBV12-4 and TRBJ2-5; D gene uncertain. Trimming pared 4 bases from V and 5 bases from J, leaving 8 bases between. The length of the CDR3 is 12 residues. CDR3 DNA: TGTGCCAGCAGTTACCGAGAGGAGACCCAGTACTTC. Residues: CASSYREETQYF.

In this sample, this clonotype turned up once. The J gene is TRBJ2-7, the V gene TRBV12-3 or TRBV12-4, with D perhaps assigned TRBD1 or TRBD2 (5 bases each). This CDR3 contains 15 residues. V lost 7 bases, J lost 7 bases, and 23 bases lay in between. In DNA, the CDR3 is TGTGCCAGCACCGTAATTGACAGCCTAACGGGGGAGCAGTACTTC. It specifies CASTVIDSLTGEQYF.

This chain connects TRBV20-1 to TRBJ2-5; perhaps D is TRBD1 or TRBD2 (6 bases each). The CDR3 runs 18 residues. CDR1 is DFQATT and CDR2 is SNEGSKA in the germline V gene (reference sequence). The germline V and J ends were trimmed by 6 bases and 0 bases, with 26 bases remaining between them. CDR3 coding DNA: TGCAGTGCACCGACAGGCCTGGACCGGGACTTGTACCAAGAGACCCAGTACTTC. Translation: CSAPTGLDRDLYQETQYF.

This chain connects TRBV12-3 or TRBV12-4 to TRBJ2-7; weak D call: TRBD2 (5 bases). The CDR3 length is 14 residues. Trimming left V 7 bases short and J 2 bases short, with 15 bases between. The CDR3 DNA sequence: TGTGCCAGCAAGGGAGTGATGAGTCCCTACGAGCAGTACTTC. Protein product: CASKGVMSPYEQYF.

The chain carries TRBV18 and TRBJ2-5; D not certain. The CDR3 runs to 13 residues. V dropped 5 bases and J dropped 5 bases, with 12 bases sitting between them. Germline V gene sequence: CDR1 KGHSH, CDR2 LQKENI. Here the CDR3 reads CASSSRTGETQYF. CDR3 coding DNA: TGTGCCAGCTCATCACGGACCGGGGAGACCCAGTACTTC.

The chain recombines TRBV29-1 with TRBJ1-2; TRBD1 might be the D (5 bases). V gave up 7 bases and J gave up 6 bases, with 12 bases separating them. This CDR3 is 11 amino acids long. Germline V gene lookup returns CDR1 SQVTM and CDR2 ANQGSEA. CDR3 DNA: TGCAGCGGCCGGGGCGACGATGGCTACACCTTC. Translating it yields CSGRGDDGYTF.

The chain has TRBV28 and TRBJ1-6; perhaps TRBD1 as D (6 bases). Deletions cut 6 bases from V and 7 bases from J, with 10 bases between. The CDR3 totals 13 residues. The germline gives CDR1 MDHEN, CDR2 SYDVKM. The CDR3 DNA follows: TGTGCCAGCAGACGTACAGGGAATTCACCCCTCCACTTT. Protein sequence: CASRRTGNSPLHF.